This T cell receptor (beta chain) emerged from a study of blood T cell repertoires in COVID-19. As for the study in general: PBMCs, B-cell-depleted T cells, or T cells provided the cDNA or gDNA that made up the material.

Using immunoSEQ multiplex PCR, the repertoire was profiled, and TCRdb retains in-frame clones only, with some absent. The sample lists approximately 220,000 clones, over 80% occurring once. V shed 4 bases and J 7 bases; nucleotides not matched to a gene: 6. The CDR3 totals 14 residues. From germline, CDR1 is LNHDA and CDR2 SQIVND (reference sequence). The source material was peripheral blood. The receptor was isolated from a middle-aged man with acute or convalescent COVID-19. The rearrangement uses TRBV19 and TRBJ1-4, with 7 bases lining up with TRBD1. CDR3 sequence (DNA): TGTGCCAGTAGTACGACAGGGACGGCTGAAAAACTGTTTTTT. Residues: CASSTTGTAEKLFF.